This TCR beta chain was sequenced during a study of CD8 T cells in ankylosing spondylitis. Study-level findings and limits: The study identified a TCR beta motif of under ten highly homologous variants that appeared characteristic of ankylosing spondylitis blood.

Regarding this clonotype: Its matching antigen is unknown.

Germline CDR1 SNHLY, CDR2 FYNNEI. V lost 6 bases to trimming and J lost 7 bases, with 13 bases between them. The CDR3 length is 13 residues. MiXCR, applied by TCRdb to the 5' RACE reads, yields one record per CDR3 protein. The sample lists around 390,000 distinct CDR3 sequences, about 20% occurring once. The TCR was taken from a male donor with ankylosing spondylitis. The sequenced sample was blood, either unsorted or a sorted T cell fraction (not recorded which). The gene calls are TRBV2 and TRBJ2-1; weak D call: TRBD1 (5 bases). This CDR3 reads CASSPWQGNEQFF. CDR3 coding DNA: TGTGCCAGCAGCCCGTGGCAGGGAAATGAGCAGTTCTTC.